Listed below are T cell receptor beta chains from one sample, sequenced in a study of cytotoxic CD8 clonotypes in ibrutinib-treated CLL. TCRdb's table, derived via immunoSEQ multiplex PCR, lists solely in-frame clones and lacks some. The sample lists under 200,000 clones; about 80% were seen once. The sample in question was PBMCs, obtained after 24 months of ibrutinib treatment. The source is a human donor with chronic lymphocytic leukemia. Each CDR3 is given with its conserved first and last residue. A D gene is named only where the DNA matches it firmly. Clone size is shown for a subset of rows, as once, few, many or a class of expanded clone.

abundance,v_gene,len,d_gene,j_gene,CDR3aa,CDR3nt
NA,TRBV7-9,13,TRBD1,TRBJ1-2,CASSLIDREGYTF,TGTGCCAGCAGCTTAATCGACAGGGAAGGCTACACCTTC
NA,TRBV27,15,NA,TRBJ2-7,CASSPQGVSSYEQYF,TGTGCCAGCAGTCCCCAAGGGGTTAGCTCCTACGAGCAGTACTTC
NA,TRBV30,16,NA,TRBJ1-1,CAWSVGLGQGHAEAFF,TGTGCCTGGAGTGTGGGTTTGGGCCAGGGCCACGCTGAAGCTTTCTTT
NA,TRBV2,16,NA,TRBJ1-5,CASRGGASTSNQPQHF,TGTGCCAGCAGAGGGGGGGCCTCAACTAGCAATCAGCCCCAGCATTTT
once,TRBV10-1,13,TRBD1,TRBJ1-4,CASSRQGREKLFF,TGCGCCAGCAGCCGACAGGGGCGGGAAAAACTGTTTTTT
NA,TRBV19,12,NA,TRBJ1-5,CASSTEVQPQHF,TGTGCCAGTAGTACCGAGGTTCAGCCCCAGCATTTT
NA,TRBV7-9,15,TRBD1,TRBJ2-7,CASSPGTALAYEQYF,TGTGCCAGCAGCCCGGGGACAGCCCTCGCCTACGAGCAGTACTTC
NA,TRBV11-2,14,NA,TRBJ2-4,CASSLEEAKNIQYF,TGTGCCAGCAGCTTAGAGGAAGCCAAAAACATTCAGTACTTC
NA,TRBV27,15,NA,TRBJ1-2,CASSPGQLANYGYTF,TGTGCCAGCAGTCCCGGACAGCTAGCTAACTATGGCTACACCTTC
NA,TRBV25-1,13,TRBD1,TRBJ1-2,CASSRQGLDGYTF,TGTGCCAGCAGTCGACAGGGACTGGATGGCTACACCTTC
NA,TRBV29-1,15,NA,TRBJ2-1,CSVPITGGEYNEQFF,TGCAGCGTTCCTATAACAGGGGGGGAGTACAATGAGCAGTTCTTC
NA,TRBV2,15,NA,TRBJ1-6,CASSEVRVANSPLHF,TGTGCCAGCAGTGAGGTCAGGGTCGCTAATTCACCCCTCCACTTT
NA,TRBV7-2,13,NA,TRBJ2-5,CASSLGRQETQYF,TGTGCCAGCAGCTTGGGAAGGCAAGAGACCCAGTACTTC
NA,TRBV29-1,15,NA,TRBJ2-5,CSARLGGGTRETQYF,TGCAGCGCACGCTTGGGGGGTGGCACAAGAGAGACCCAGTACTTC
NA,TRBV19,15,TRBD2,TRBJ2-7,CATSPQRGSLVGQYF,TGTGCCACCTCCCCTCAGCGGGGGTCCCTAGTAGGGCAGTACTTC
NA,TRBV30,14,TRBD1,TRBJ1-2,CAWSPRGGGFGYTF,TGTGCCTGGAGTCCCCGGGGAGGGGGCTTTGGCTACACCTTC
NA,TRBV18,15,TRBD1,TRBJ1-2,CASSVRDRGSHGYTF,TGTGCCAGCTCAGTCCGGGACAGGGGTTCGCATGGCTACACCTTC
NA,TRBV30,17,NA,TRBJ2-7,CAWSDRHWQPWSYEQYF,TGTGCCTGGAGTGATCGTCATTGGCAACCATGGTCCTACGAGCAGTACTTC
NA,TRBV29-1,13,TRBD2,TRBJ2-5,CSVNPGGRETQYF,TGCAGCGTTAACCCGGGGGGGCGGGAGACCCAGTACTTC
NA,TRBV30,11,NA,TRBJ1-2,CAWGIIRDYTF,TGTGCCTGGGGAATCATTAGAGACTACACCTTC
NA,TRBV4-2,21,TRBD2,TRBJ2-2,CASSQDPSGRGRASGTGELFF,TGTGCCAGCAGCCAAGACCCAAGCGGGAGGGGACGGGCTTCGGGCACCGGGGAGCTGTTTTTT
NA,TRBV5-1,16,NA,TRBJ1-1,CASSRTTGTLNTEAFF,TGCGCCAGCAGCCGCACAACCGGGACACTCAACACTGAAGCTTTCTTT
NA,TRBV11-2,15,NA,TRBJ1-1,CASSLVLDRSGEAFF,TGTGCCAGCAGCTTAGTTCTGGATCGGTCAGGGGAAGCTTTCTTT
NA,TRBV6-6,13,TRBD2,TRBJ2-1,CASRGGQYNEQFF,TGTGCCAGCCGGGGGGGCCAGTACAATGAGCAGTTCTTC
NA,TRBV18,17,NA,TRBJ1-1,CASSSSLTQEMNTEAFF,TGTGCCAGCTCATCGTCCCTGACGCAGGAGATGAACACTGAAGCTTTCTTT
NA,TRBV18,14,NA,TRBJ2-5,CASSPLRPQETQYF,TGTGCCAGCTCACCACTTCGACCTCAAGAGACCCAGTACTTC